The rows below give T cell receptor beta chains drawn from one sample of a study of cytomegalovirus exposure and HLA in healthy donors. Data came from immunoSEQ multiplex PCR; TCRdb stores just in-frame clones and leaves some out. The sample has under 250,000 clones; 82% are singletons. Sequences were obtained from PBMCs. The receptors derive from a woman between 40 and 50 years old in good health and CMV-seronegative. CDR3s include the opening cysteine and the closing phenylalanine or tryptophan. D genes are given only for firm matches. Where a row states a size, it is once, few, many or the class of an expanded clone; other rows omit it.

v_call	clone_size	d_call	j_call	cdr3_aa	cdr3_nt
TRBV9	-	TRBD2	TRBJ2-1	CASTGLAWGSYNEQFF	TGTGCCAGCACCGGACTAGCTTGGGGCTCCTACAATGAGCAGTTCTTC
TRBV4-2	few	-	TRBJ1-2	CASSQDGGYFYTF	TGTGCCAGCAGCCAAGATGGCGGGTACTTCTACACCTTC
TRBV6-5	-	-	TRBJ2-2	CASSYTTSGELFF	TGTGCCAGCAGTTACACGACATCCGGGGAGCTGTTTTTT
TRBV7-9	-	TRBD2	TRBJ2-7	CSSSPHYPLADSYEQYF	TGTTCCAGTAGCCCCCACTACCCCCTAGCGGACTCCTACGAGCAGTACTTC
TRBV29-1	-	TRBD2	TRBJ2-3	CSAKQGGGTDTQYF	TGCAGCGCCAAGCAGGGAGGGGGCACAGATACGCAGTATTTT
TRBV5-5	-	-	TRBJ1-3	CASSPQGRSGNTIYF	TGTGCCAGCAGCCCACAGGGCCGCTCTGGAAACACCATATATTTT
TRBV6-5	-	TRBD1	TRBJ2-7	CASSSGTAEQYF	TGTGCCAGCAGTTCCGGGACAGCCGAGCAGTACTTC
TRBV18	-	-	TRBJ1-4	CASSPLQEGRGEKLFF	TGTGCCAGCTCACCACTTCAGGAGGGCAGAGGGGAAAAACTGTTTTTT
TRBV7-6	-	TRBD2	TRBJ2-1	CASSLAGGVSYNEQFF	TGTGCCAGCAGCTTGGCGGGAGGGGTCTCCTACAATGAGCAGTTCTTC
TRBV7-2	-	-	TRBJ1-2	CASSLDSSRAYGYTF	TGTGCCAGCAGCTTAGATTCGAGCAGGGCTTATGGCTACACCTTC
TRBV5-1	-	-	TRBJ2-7	CASSFGQTHPGFTYEQYF	TGCGCCAGCAGTTTTGGACAGACACACCCAGGATTTACCTACGAGCAGTACTTC
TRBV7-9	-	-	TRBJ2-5	CASSFPAGTKSETQYF	TGTGCCAGCAGCTTCCCCGCAGGGACAAAATCAGAGACCCAGTACTTC
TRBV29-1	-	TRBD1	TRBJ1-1	CSVLQGAGGEAFF	TGCAGCGTGCTACAGGGGGCAGGCGGCGAAGCTTTCTTT
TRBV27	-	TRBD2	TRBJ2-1	CASSLPASGHNEQFF	TGTGCCAGCAGTTTACCCGCTAGCGGACACAATGAGCAGTTCTTC
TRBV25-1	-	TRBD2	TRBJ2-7	CASLFAGGSEQYF	TGTGCCAGTCTATTCGCGGGAGGCTCCGAGCAGTACTTC
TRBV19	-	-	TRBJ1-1	CACSTGVNTEAFF	TGTGCCTGTTCGACAGGCGTGAACACTGAAGCTTTCTTT
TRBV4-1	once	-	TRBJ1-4	CASSQVITVEKLFF	TGCGCCAGCAGCCAAGTCATTACGGTCGAAAAACTGTTTTTT
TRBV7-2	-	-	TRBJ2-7	CASSSLGQVYEQYF	TGTGCCAGCAGCTCCCTGGGGCAAGTTTACGAGCAGTACTTC
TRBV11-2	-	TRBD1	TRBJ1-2	CASSLGQGGYGYTF	TGTGCCAGCAGCCTAGGACAGGGCGGCTATGGCTACACCTTC
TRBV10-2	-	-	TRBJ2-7	CASSVGSYEQYF	TGCGCCAGCAGTGTGGGGAGCTACGAGCAGTACTTC
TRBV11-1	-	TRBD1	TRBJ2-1	CASSVGQGLYNEQFF	TGTGCCAGCAGCGTGGGACAGGGGCTTTACAATGAGCAGTTCTTC
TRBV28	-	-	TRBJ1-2	CASSPQNIYGYTF	TGTGCCAGCAGCCCACAGAATATCTATGGCTACACCTTC
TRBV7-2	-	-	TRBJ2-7	CASSLVGASYEQYF	TGTGCCAGCAGCTTAGTTGGGGCTAGCTACGAGCAGTACTTC
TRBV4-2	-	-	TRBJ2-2	CASSMTRNTGELFF	TGTGCCAGCAGCATGACCAGGAATACCGGGGAGCTGTTTTTT
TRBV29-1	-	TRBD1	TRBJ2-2	CSARDRTSGELFF	TGCAGCGCCCGGGACAGGACCTCCGGGGAGCTGTTTTTT
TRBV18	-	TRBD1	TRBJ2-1	CASSQGQGEQQFF	TGTGCCAGCTCACAGGGCCAGGGGGAACAGCAGTTCTTC
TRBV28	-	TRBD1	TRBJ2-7	CASLSTGTGWREQYF	TGTGCCAGCCTAAGTACCGGGACAGGGTGGCGGGAGCAGTACTTC
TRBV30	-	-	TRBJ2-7	CAGKEPGSYEQYF	TGTGCCGGGAAAGAACCAGGTTCCTACGAGCAGTACTTC
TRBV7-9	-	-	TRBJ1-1	CASSLDYLMPEAFF	TGTGCCAGCAGCTTAGACTATTTAATGCCGGAAGCTTTCTTT
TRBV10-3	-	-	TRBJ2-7	CAISEYQSYEQYF	TGTGCCATCAGTGAGTATCAGTCCTACGAGCAGTACTTC
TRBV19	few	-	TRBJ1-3	CASSFAGYTGNTIYF	TGTGCCAGTAGTTTCGCGGGGTACACTGGAAACACCATATATTTT
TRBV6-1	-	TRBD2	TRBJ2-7	CASSEAIAGAVEQYF	TGTGCCAGCAGTGAAGCGATCGCGGGAGCGGTCGAGCAGTACTTC
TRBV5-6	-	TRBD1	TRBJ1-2	CASSRGGLFYGYTF	TGTGCCAGCAGCCGAGGGGGCCTCTTTTATGGCTACACCTTC
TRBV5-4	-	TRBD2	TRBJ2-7	CASSIAGGAYEQYF	TGTGCCAGCAGCATAGCGGGGGGGGCCTACGAGCAGTACTTC
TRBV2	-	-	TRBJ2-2	CASRQHTGELFF	TGTGCCAGCAGACAGCACACCGGGGAGCTGTTTTTT
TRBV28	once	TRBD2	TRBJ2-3	CASSGSSGRATDTQYF	TGTGCCAGCAGTGGTTCTAGCGGGAGGGCCACAGATACGCAGTATTTT
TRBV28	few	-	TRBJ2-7	CASSWSQSTDEQYF	TGTGCCAGCAGTTGGTCGCAAAGCACGGACGAGCAGTACTTC
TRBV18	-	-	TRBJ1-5	CASSPTSLTGSNQPQHF	TGTGCCAGCTCACCTACTTCCCTTACAGGTAGCAATCAGCCCCAGCATTTT
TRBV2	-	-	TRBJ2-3	CASHWSTDTQYF	TGTGCCTCCCACTGGAGCACAGATACGCAGTATTTT
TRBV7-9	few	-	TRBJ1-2	CASSLADLYGYTF	TGTGCCAGCAGCTTAGCCGACTTGTATGGCTACACCTTC
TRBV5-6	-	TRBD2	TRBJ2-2	CASSPNGLAGGSVGELFF	TGTGCCAGCAGCCCAAACGGACTAGCGGGAGGAAGCGTCGGGGAGCTGTTTTTT
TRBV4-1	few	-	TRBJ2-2	CASSHSHTGELFF	TGCGCCAGCAGCCACTCCCACACCGGGGAGCTGTTTTTT
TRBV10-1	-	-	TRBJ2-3	CASSVGGASTDTQYF	TGCGCCAGCAGTGTTGGCGGTGCTAGCACAGATACGCAGTATTTT
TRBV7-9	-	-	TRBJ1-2	CASSLGQILSFYGYTF	TGTGCCAGCAGTCTCGGACAGATCCTCTCTTTCTATGGCTACACCTTC
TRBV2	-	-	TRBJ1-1	CASSVSMNTEAFF	TGTGCCAGCAGCGTCTCTATGAACACTGAAGCTTTCTTT
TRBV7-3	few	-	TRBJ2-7	CASSSVSNGGQYF	TGTGCCAGCAGCTCAGTCTCCAATGGCGGGCAGTACTTC
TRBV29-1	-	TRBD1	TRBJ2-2	CSAQGTGGFAGELFF	TGCAGCGCCCAAGGGACAGGGGGTTTCGCCGGGGAGCTGTTTTTT
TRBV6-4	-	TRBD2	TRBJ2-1	CASSLHGLAGAVYEQFF	TGTGCCAGCAGCCTACACGGACTAGCGGGAGCTGTATATGAGCAGTTCTTC
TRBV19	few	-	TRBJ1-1	CASRMGGATEAFF	TGTGCCAGTAGGATGGGGGGGGCCACTGAAGCTTTCTTT
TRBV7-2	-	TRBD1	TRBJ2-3	CASSLAVTGADTQYF	TGTGCCAGCAGCTTAGCTGTGACAGGGGCAGATACGCAGTATTTT